This TCR beta chain derives from a study of CD8 T cells in Susac syndrome. With random hexamers, reverse transcription was performed on roughly 0.5 to 1 ug of RNA. Amplification of TCR beta CDR3 by immunoSEQ multiplex PCR spanned 54 Vbeta and 13 Jbeta. TCRdb redid the calling of the immunoSEQ multiplex PCR reads with MiXCR, one entry per CDR3 protein. The top ten hold around 0.11% of the sample, which has around 280,000 distinct CDR3 sequences, about 85% seen once. The V and J ends lost 4 bases and 0 bases respectively, with 7 bases between them. CDR1 is MNHEY, CDR2 SMNVEV, per germline (reference sequence). The CDR3 covers 14 residues. CD8+ and CD4+ T cells from blood underwent TCR beta sequencing, which was carried out in a high-throughput format. TEMRA cells were FACS-enriched, and CD8+ and CD4+ T cells were isolated negatively. The study's findings and limits: As the study acknowledged, the number of individuals who were part of its TCR sequencing and HLA analysis was relatively small.

Turning to this clonotype: Its antigen is unknown.

The sample consisted of CD8+ T cells from PBMCs. This chain uses TRBV27 with TRBJ2-1; D might be TRBD2 (5 bases). This clonotype originated in a human donor with multiple sclerosis. CDR3 sequence: CASSWESSYNEQFF. CDR3 coding DNA: TGTGCCAGCAGTTGGGAGAGCTCCTACAATGAGCAGTTCTTC.